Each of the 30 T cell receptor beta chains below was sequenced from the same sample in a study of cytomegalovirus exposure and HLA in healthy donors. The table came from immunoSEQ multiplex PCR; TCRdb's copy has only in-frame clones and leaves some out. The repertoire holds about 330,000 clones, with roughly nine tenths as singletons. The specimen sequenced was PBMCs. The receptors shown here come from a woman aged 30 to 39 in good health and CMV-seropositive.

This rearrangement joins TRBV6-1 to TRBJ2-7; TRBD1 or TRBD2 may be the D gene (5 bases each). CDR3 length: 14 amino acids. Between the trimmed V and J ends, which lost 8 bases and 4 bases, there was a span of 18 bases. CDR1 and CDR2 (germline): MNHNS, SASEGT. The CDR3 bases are TGTGCCAGCGGCCGGGACCCCGGTCAGTACGAGCAGTACTTC. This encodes CASGRDPGQYEQYF.

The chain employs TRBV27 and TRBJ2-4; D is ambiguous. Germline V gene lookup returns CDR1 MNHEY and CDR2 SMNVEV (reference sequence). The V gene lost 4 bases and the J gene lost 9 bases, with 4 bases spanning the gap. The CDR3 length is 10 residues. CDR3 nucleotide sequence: TGTGCCAGCAGTTACGGCATTCAGTACTTC. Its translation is CASSYGIQYF.

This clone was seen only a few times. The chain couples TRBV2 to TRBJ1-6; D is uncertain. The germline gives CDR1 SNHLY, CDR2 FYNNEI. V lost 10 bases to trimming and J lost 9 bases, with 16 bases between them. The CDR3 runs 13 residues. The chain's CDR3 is CATNRDLSSPLHF. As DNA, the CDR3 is TGTGCCACTAATCGGGATCTTAGTTCACCCCTCCACTTT.

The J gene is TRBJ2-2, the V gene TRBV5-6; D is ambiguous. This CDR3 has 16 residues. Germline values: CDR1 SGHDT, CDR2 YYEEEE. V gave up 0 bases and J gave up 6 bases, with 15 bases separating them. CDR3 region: CASSLEAGWVAGELFF. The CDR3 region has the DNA TGTGCCAGCAGCTTGGAGGCAGGTTGGGTTGCCGGGGAGCTGTTTTTT.

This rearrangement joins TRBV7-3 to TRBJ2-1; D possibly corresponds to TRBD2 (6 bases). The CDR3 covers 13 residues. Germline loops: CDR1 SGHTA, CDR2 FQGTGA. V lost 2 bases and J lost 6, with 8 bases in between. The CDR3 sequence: CASSLRLVNEQFF. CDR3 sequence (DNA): TGTGCCAGCAGCTTACGACTAGTCAATGAGCAGTTCTTC. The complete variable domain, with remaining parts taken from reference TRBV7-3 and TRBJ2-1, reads GAGVSQTPSNKVTEKGKYVELRCDPISGHTALYWYRQSLGQGPEFLIYFQGTGAADDSGLPNDRFFAVRPEGSVSTLKIQRTERGDSAVYLCASSLRLVNEQFFGPGTRLTVL.

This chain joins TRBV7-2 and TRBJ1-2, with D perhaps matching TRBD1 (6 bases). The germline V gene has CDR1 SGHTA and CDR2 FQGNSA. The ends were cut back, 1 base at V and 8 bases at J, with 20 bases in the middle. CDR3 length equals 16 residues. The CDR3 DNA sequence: TGTGCCAGCAGCTTAGTACGACAGGCAGTTTTCTCCGGCTACACCTTC. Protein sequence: CASSLVRQAVFSGYTF.

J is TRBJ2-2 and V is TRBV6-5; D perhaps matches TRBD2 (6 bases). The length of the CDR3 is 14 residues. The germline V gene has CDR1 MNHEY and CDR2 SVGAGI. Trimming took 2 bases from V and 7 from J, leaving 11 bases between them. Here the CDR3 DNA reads TGTGCCAGCAGTTACGGGGGGAGAGGCGGGGAGCTGTTTTTT. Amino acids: CASSYGGRGGELFF.

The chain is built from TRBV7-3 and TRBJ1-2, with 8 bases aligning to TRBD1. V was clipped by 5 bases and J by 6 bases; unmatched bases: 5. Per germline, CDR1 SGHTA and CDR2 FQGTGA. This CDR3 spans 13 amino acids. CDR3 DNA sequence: TGTGCCAGCAGCGCCCAACAGGGGGATGGCTACACCTTC. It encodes CASSAQQGDGYTF.

The CDR3 spells CASSYGGIGDTQYF. CDR3 nucleotides: TGTGCCAGCAGTTACGGTGGGATAGGCGATACGCAGTATTTT. The chain carries TRBV6-5 and TRBJ2-3; D ambiguous. Germline V gives CDR1 MNHEY, CDR2 SVGAGI. CDR3 length: 14 residues. Trimming pared 2 bases from V and 6 bases from J, leaving 12 bases between.

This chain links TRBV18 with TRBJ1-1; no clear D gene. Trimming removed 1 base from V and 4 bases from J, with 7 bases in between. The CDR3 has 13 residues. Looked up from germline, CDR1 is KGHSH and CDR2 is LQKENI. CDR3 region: CASSPRTLTEAFF. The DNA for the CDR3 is TGTGCCAGCTCACCACGTACACTCACTGAAGCTTTCTTT. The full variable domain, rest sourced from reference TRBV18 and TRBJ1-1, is NAGVMQNPRHLVRRRGQEARLRCSPMKGHSHVYWYRQLPEEGLKFMVYLQKENIIDESGMPKERFSAEFPKEGPSILRIQQVVRGDSAAYFCASSPRTLTEAFFGQGTRLTVV.

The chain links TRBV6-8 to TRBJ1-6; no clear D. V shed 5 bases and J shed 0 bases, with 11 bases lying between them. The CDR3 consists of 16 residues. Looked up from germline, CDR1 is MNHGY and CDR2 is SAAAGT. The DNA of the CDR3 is TGTGCCAGCAGTAGGACGGGAAACTCCTATAATTCACCCCTCCACTTT. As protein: CASSRTGNSYNSPLHF.

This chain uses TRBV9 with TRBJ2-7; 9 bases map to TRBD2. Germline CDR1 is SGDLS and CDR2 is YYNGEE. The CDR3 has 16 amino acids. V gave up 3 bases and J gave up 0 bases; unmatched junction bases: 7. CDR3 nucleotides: TGTGCCAGCAGCGCCTCTAGCGGGACTTTCTCCTACGAGCAGTACTTC. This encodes CASSASSGTFSYEQYF. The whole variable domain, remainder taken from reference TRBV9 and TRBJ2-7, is DSGVTQTPKHLITATGQRVTLRCSPRSGDLSVYWYQQSLDQGLQFLIQYYNGEERAKGNILERFSAQQFPDLHSELNLSSLELGDSALYFCASSASSGTFSYEQYFGPGTRLTVT.

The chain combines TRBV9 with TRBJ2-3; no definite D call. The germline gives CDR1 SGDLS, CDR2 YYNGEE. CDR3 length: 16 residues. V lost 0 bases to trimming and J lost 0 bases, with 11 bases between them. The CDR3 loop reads CASSVEGSTSTDTQYF. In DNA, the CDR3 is TGTGCCAGCAGCGTAGAGGGCAGTACTAGCACAGATACGCAGTATTTT.

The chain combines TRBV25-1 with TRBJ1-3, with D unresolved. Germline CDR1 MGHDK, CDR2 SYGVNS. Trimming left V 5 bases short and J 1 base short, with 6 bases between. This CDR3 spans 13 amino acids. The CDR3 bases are TGTGCCAGCAGTATGGGTTCTGGAAACACCATATATTTT. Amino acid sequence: CASSMGSGNTIYF. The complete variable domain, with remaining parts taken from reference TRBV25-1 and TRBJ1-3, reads EADIYQTPRYLVIGTGKKITLECSQTMGHDKMYWYQQDPGMELHLIHYSYGVNSTEKGDLSSESTVSRIRTEHFPLTLESARPSHTSQYLCASSMGSGNTIYFGEGSWLTVV.

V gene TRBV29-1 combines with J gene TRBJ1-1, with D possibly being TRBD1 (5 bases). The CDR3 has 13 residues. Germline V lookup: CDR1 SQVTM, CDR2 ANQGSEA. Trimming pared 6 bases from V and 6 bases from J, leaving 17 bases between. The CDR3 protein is CSVGGGGRPEAFF. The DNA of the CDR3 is TGCAGCGTCGGTGGGGGAGGGAGACCTGAAGCTTTCTTT.

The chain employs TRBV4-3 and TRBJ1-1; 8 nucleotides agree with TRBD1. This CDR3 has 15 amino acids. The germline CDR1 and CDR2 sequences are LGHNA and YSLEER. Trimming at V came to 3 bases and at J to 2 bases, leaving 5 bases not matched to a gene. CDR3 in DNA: TGCGCCAGCAGCCAGCCCGACAGGGGAAACACTGAAGCTTTCTTT. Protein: CASSQPDRGNTEAFF.

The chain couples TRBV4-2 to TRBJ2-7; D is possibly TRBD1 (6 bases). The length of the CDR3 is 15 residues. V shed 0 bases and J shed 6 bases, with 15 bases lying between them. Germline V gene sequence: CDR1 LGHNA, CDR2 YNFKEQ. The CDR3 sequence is CASSQDWQGNREQYF. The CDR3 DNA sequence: TGTGCCAGCAGCCAAGACTGGCAGGGGAATCGCGAGCAGTACTTC.

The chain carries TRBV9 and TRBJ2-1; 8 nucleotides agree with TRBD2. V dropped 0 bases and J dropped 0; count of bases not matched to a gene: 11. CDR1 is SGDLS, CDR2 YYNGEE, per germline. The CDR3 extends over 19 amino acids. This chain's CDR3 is CASSVARLRAGDSYNEQFF. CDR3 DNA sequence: TGTGCCAGCAGCGTAGCGAGACTCAGAGCGGGAGACTCCTACAATGAGCAGTTCTTC.

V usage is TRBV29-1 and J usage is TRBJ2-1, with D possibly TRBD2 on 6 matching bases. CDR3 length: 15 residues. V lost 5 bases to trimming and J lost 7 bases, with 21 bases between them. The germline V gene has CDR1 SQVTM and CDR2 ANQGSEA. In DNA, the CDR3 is TGCAGCGTTCTGCCTAGTGCCGGGAGTGGGAATGAGCAGTTCTTC. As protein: CSVLPSAGSGNEQFF.

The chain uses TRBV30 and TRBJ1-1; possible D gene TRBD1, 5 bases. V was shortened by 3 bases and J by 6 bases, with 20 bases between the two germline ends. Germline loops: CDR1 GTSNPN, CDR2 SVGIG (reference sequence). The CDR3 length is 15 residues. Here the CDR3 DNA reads TGTGCCTGGAGCCGGTGGGGGGGGGAGGTGCCTGAAGCTTTCTTT. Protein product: CAWSRWGGEVPEAFF.

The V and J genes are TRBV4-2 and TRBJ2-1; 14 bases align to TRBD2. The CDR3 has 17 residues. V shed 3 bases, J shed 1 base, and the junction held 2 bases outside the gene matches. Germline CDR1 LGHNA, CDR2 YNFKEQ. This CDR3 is CASSQGLAGASYNEQFF. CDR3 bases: TGTGCCAGCAGCCAGGGACTAGCGGGGGCTTCCTACAATGAGCAGTTCTTC.

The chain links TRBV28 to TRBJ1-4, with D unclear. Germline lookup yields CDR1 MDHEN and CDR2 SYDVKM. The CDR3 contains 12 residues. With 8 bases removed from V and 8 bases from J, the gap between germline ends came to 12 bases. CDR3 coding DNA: TGTGCCAGCTTAAACCCCTCGGAAAAACTGTTTTTT. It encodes CASLNPSEKLFF.

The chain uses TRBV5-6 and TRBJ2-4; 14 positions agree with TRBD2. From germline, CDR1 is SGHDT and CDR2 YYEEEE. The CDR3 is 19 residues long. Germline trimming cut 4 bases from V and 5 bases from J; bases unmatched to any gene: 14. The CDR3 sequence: CASSQGMGLAGVIQNIQYF. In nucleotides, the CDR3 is TGTGCCAGCAGCCAGGGGATGGGACTAGCGGGAGTAATCCAAAACATTCAGTACTTC. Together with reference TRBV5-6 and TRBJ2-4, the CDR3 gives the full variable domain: DAGVTQSPTHLIKTRGQQVTLRCSPKSGHDTVSWYQQALGQGPQFIFQYYEEEERQRGNFPDRFSGHQFPNYSSELNVNALLLGDSALYLCASSQGMGLAGVIQNIQYFGAGTRLSVL.

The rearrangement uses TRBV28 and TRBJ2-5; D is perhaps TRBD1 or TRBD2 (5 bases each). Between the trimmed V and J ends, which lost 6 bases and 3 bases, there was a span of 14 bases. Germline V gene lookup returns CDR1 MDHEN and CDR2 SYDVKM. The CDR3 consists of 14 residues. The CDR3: CASRAPGPKETQYF. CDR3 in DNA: TGTGCCAGCAGGGCCCCGGGGCCCAAAGAGACCCAGTACTTC. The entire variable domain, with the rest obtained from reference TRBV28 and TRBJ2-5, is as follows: DVKVTQSSRYLVKRTGEKVFLECVQDMDHENMFWYRQDPGLGLRLIYFSYDVKMKEKGDIPEGYSVSREKKERFSLILESASTNQTSMYLCASRAPGPKETQYFGPGTRLLVL.

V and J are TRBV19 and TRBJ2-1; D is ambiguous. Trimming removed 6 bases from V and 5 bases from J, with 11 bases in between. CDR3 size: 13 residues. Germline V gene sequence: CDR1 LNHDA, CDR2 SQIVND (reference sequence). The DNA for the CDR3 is TGTGCCAGTAGGCCTACCGTCCACAATGAGCAGTTCTTC. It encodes CASRPTVHNEQFF. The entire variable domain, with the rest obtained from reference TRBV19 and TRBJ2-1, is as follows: DGGITQSPKYLFRKEGQNVTLSCEQNLNHDAMYWYRQDPGQGLRLIYYSQIVNDFQKGDIAEGYSVSREKKESFPLTVTSAQKNPTAFYLCASRPTVHNEQFFGPGTRLTVL.

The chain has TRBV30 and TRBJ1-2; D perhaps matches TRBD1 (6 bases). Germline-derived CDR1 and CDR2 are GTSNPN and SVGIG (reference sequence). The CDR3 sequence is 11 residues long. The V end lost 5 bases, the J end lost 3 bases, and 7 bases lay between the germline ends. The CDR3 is CAWGQYYGYTF. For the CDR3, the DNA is TGTGCCTGGGGACAGTACTATGGCTACACCTTC.

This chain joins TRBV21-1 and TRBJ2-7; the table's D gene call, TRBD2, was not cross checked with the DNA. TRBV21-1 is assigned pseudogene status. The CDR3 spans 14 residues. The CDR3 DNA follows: TGTGCCAGCAGCAAAGCGCTGGGGGGGTACGAGCAGTACTTC. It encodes CASSKALGGYEQYF.

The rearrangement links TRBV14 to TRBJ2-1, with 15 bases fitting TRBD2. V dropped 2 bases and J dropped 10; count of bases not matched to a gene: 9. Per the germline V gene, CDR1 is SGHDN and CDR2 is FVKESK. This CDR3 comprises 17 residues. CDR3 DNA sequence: TGTGCCAGCAGCCAACCTGGACTAGCGGGAGGGCGGGGAGAGCAGTTCTTC. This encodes CASSQPGLAGGRGEQFF.

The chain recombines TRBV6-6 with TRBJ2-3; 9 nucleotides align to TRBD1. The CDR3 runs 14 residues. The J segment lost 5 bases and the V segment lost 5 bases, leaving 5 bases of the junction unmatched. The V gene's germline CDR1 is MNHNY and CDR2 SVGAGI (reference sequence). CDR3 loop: CASSRGQGGDTQYF. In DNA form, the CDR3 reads TGTGCCAGCAGTCGGGGACAGGGAGGAGATACGCAGTATTTT.

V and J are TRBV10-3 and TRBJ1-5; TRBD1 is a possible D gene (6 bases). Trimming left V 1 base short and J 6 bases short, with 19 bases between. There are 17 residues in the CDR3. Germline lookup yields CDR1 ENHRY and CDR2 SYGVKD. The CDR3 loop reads CAISELNRGGAGQPQHF. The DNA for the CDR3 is TGTGCCATCAGTGAGTTGAATAGGGGGGGCGCGGGTCAGCCCCAGCATTTT.